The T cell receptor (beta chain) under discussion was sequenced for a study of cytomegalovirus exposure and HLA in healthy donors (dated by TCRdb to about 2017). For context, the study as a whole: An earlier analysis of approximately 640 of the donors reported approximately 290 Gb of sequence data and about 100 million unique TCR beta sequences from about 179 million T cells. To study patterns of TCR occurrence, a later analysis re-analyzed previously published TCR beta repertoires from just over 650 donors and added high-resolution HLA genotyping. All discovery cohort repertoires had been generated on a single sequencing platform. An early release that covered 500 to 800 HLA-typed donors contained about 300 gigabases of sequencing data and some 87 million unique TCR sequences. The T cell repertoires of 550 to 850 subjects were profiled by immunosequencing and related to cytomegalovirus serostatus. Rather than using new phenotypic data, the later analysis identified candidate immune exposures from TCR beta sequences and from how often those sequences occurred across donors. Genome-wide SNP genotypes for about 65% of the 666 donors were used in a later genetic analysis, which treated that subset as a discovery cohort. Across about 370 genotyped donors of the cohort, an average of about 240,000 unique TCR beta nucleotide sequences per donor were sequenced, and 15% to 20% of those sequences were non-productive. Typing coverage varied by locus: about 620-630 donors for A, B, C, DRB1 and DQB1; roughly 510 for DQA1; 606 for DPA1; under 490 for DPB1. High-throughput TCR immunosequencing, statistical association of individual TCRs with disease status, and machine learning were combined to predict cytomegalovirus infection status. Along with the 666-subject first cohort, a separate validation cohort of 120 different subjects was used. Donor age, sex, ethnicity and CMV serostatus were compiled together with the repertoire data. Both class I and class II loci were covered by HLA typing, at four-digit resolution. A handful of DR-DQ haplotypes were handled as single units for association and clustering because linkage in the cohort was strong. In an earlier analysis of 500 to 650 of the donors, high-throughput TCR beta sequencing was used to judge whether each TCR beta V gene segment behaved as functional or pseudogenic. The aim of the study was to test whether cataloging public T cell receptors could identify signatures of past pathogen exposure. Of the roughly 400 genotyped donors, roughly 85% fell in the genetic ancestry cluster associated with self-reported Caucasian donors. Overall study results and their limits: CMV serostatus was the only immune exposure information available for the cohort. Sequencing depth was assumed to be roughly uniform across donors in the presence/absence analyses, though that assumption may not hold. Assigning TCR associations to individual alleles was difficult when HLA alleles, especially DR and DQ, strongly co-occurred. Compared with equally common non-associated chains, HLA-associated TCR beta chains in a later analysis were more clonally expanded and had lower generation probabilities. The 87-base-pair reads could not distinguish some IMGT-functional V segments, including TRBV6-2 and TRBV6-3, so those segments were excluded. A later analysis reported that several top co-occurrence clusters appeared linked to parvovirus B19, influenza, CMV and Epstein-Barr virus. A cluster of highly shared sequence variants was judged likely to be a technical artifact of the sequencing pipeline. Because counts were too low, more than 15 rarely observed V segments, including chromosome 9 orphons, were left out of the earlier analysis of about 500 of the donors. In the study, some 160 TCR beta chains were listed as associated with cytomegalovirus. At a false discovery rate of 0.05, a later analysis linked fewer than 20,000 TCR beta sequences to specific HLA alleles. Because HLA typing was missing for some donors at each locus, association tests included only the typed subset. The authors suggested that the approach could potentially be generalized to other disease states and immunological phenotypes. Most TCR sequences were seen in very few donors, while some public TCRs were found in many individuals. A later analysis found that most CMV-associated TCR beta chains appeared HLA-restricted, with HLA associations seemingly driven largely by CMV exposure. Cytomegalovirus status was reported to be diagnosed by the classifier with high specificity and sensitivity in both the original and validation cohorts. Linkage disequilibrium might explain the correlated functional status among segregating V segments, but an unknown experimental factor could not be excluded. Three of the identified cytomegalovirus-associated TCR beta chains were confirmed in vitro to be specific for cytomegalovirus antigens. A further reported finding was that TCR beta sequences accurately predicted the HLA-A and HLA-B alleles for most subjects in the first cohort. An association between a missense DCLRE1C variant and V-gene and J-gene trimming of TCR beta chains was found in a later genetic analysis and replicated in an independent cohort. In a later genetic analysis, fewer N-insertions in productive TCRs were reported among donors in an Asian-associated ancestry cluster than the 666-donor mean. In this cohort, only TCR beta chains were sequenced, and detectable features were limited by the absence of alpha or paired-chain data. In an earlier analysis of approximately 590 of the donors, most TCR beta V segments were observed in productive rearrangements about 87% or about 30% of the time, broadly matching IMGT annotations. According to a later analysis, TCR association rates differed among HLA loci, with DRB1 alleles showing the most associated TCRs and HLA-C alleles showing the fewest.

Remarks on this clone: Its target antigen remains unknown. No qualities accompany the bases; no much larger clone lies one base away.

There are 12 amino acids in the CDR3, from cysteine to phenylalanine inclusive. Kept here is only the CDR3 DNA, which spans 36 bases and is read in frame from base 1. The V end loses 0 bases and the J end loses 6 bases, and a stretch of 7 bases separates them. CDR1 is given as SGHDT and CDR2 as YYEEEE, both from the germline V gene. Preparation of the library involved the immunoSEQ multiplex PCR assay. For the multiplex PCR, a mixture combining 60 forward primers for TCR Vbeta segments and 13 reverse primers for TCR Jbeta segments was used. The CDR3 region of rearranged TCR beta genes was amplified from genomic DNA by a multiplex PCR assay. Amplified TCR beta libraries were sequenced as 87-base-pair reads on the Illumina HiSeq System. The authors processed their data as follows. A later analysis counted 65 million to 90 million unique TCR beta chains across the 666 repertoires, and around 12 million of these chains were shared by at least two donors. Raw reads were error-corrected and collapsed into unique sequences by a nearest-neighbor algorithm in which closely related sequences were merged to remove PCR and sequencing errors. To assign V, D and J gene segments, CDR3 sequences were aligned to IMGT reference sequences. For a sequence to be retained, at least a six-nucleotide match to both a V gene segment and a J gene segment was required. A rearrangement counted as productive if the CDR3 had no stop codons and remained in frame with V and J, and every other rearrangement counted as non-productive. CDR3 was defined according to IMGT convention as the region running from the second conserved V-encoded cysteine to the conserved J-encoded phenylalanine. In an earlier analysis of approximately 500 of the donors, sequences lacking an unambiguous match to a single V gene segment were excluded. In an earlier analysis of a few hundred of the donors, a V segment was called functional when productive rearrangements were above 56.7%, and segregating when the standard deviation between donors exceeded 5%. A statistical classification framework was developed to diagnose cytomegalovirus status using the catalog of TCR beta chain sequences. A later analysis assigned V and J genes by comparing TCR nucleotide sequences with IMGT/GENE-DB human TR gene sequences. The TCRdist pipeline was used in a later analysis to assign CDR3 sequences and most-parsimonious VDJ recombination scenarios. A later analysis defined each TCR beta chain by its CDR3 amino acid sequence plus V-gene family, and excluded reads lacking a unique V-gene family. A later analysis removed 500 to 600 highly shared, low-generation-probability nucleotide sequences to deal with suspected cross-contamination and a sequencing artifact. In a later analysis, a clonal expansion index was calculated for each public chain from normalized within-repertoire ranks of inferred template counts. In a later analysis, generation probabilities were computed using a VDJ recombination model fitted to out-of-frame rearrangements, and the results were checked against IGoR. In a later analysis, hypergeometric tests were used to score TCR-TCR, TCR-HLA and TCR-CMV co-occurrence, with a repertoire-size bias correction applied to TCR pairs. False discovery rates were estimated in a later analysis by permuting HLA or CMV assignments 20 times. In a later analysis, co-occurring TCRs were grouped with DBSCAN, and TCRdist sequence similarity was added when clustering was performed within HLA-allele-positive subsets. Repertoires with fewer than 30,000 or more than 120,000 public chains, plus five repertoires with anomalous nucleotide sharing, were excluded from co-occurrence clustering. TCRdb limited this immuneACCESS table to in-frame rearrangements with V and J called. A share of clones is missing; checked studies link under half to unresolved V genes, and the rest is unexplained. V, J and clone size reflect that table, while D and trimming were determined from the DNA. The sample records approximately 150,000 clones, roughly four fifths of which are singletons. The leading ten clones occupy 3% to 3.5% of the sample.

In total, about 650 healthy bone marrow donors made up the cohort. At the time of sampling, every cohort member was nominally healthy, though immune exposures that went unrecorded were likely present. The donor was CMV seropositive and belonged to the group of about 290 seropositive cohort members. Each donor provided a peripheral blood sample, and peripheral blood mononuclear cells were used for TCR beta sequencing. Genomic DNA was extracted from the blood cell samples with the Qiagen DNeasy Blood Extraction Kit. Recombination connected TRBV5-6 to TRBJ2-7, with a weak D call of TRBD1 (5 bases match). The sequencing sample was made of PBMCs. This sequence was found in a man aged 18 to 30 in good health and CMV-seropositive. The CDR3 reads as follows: CASSLGQIEQYF. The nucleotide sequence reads TGTGCCAGCAGCTTGGGACAGATCGAGCAGTACTTC. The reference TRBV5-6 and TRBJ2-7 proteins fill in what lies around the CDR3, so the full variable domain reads DAGVTQSPTHLIKTRGQQVTLRCSPKSGHDTVSWYQQALGQGPQFIFQYYEEEERQRGNFPDRFSGHQFPNYSSELNVNALLLGDSALYLCASSLGQIEQYFGPGTRLTVT.